The sequence of this T cell receptor (beta chain) was determined in a study of blood T cell repertoires in COVID-19. About the research overall: Sites in the United States, Italy and Spain provided acute and convalescent COVID-19 samples. In each case, the material was cDNA or gDNA derived from T cells, B-cell-depleted T cells, or PBMCs.

The assay was immunoSEQ multiplex PCR, and TCRdb's table has in-frame clones only and misses some. Among approximately 130,000 clones listed, around 78% were seen once. The ends lost 3 bases at V and 5 bases at J; junction bases unmatched: 6. CDR1 and CDR2 from the germline V gene are LNHDA and SQIVND (reference sequence). The CDR3 sequence is 16 residues long. The origin of this receptor is a human donor in a cohort sampled during active COVID-19. The rearrangement links TRBV19 to TRBJ1-4, with 10 bases lining up with TRBD1. The sample was peripheral blood. The CDR3 loop is CASSMVPGQGNEKLFF. CDR3 bases: TGTGCCAGTAGTATGGTCCCGGGACAGGGGAATGAAAAACTGTTTTTT.